This T cell receptor (beta chain) emerged from a study of cytomegalovirus exposure and HLA in healthy donors. Study overall: As an earlier analysis found, some 180 million T cells yielded about 120 million unique TCR beta sequences.

The V gene's germline CDR1 is SGHRS and CDR2 YFSETQ. With V trimmed by 5 bases and J by 6 bases, 10 bases remained unmatched. There are 14 residues in the CDR3. 13 Jbeta primers and 60 Vbeta primers were used for the PCR. Assay used: immunoSEQ multiplex PCR; TCRdb lists only in-frame clones, some missing. This sample has around 110,000 clones; roughly 80% occur once, and the top ten carry 22%. The sample holds one count of this clone. What it binds is unknown. Study-wide results and limits: A later analysis showed TCR association rates differing by HLA locus, peaking at DRB1 and lowest at HLA-C. The study found most TCR sequences rare, yet found some public TCRs in many donors.

Sequenced: PBMCs. The TCR comes from a man under 40 in good health and CMV-seropositive. The chain carries TRBV5-1 and TRBJ1-2; 7 bases are shared with TRBD1. CDR3 protein: CASSTIGTGDGYTF. DNA for the CDR3: TGCGCCAGCAGTACTATAGGCACAGGGGATGGCTACACCTTC.